A single sample is the source of the 16 T cell receptor beta chains below, sequenced in a study of cytomegalovirus exposure and HLA in healthy donors. 60 Vbeta and 13 Jbeta primers were used in PCR. Sequencing used immunoSEQ multiplex PCR; TCRdb keeps in-frame clones, though not all of them. The sample holds roughly 60,000 clones, 70% to 80% seen once. The sample consisted of PBMCs. All receptors derive from a woman aged 55-75 years in good health and CMV-seropositive.

A single count supports this clone. The chain joins TRBV28 to TRBJ1-4; D may be TRBD1 (5 bases). Germline V gives CDR1 MDHEN, CDR2 SYDVKM. Trimming cost V 5 bases and J 11 bases, with 18 bases left between them. CDR3 length: 14 residues. CDR3 residues: CASSRTSEGGKLFF. CDR3 bases: TGTGCCAGCAGTCGGACATCGGAAGGAGGGAAACTGTTTTTT.

The V and J genes are TRBV6-5 and TRBJ1-2; TRBD1 aligns across 9 bases. The germline V gene encodes CDR1 MNHEY and CDR2 SVGAGI. This CDR3 has 16 amino acids. Losses at the gene ends were 4 bases for V and 8 bases for J; bases not matched to a gene: 14. The CDR3 region is CASSSASGQGRRGYTF. For the CDR3, the DNA is TGTGCCAGCAGTTCCGCCTCGGGACAGGGAAGGAGAGGCTACACCTTC.

This clone appeared once. The chain recombines TRBV9 with TRBJ1-3; no clear D. Per the germline V gene, CDR1 is SGDLS and CDR2 is YYNGEE. The CDR3 contains 13 residues. The ends were cut back, 6 bases at V and 0 bases at J, with 7 bases in the middle. This chain's CDR3 is CASTGISGNTIYF. CDR3 coding DNA: TGTGCCAGCACCGGGATCTCTGGAAACACCATATATTTT.

J is TRBJ2-5 and V is TRBV11-2; 7 positions agree with TRBD1. J gave up 1 base and V 5 bases, and 10 bases lay outside the gene matches. CDR1 and CDR2 from the germline V gene are SGHAT and FQNNGV. The CDR3 is 16 residues long. Here the CDR3 DNA reads TGTGCCAGCAGCGCAGGGACAGTGAAAACCCAAGAGACCCAGTACTTC. This gives the protein CASSAGTVKTQETQYF.

This clone appeared a few times. The CDR3 loop is CAWKEGHEAFF. CDR3 DNA sequence: TGTGCCTGGAAGGAGGGCCATGAAGCTTTCTTT. V usage is TRBV30 and J usage is TRBJ1-1; D is ambiguous. Per the germline V gene, CDR1 is GTSNPN and CDR2 is SVGIG (reference sequence). The CDR3 covers 11 residues. V was cut by 4 bases and J by 7 bases, with 10 bases left in between.

CDR3 sequence reads: CSVEEGARGPRGYTF. The CDR3 DNA reads as TGCAGCGTTGAAGAGGGGGCCAGGGGTCCGCGTGGCTACACCTTC. The chain has TRBV29-1 and TRBJ1-2; TRBD1 might be the D (6 bases). The CDR3 is made up of 15 amino acids. The ends were cut back, 0 bases at V and 7 bases at J, with 18 bases in the middle. CDR1 and CDR2 (germline): SQVTM, ANQGSEA.

The chain is built from TRBV5-4 and TRBJ1-4, with 8 bases matching TRBD1. The germline V gene encodes CDR1 SGHNT and CDR2 YYREEE (reference sequence). There are 15 residues in the CDR3. J gave up 3 bases and V 3 bases, and 4 bases lay outside the gene matches. The DNA for the CDR3 is TGTGCCAGCAGCTCGGACAGGGACCCTAATGAAAAACTGTTTTTT. Translating gives CASSSDRDPNEKLFF.

The chain is built from TRBV2 and TRBJ1-2; TRBD1 aligns across 9 bases. With V trimmed by 7 bases and J by 3 bases, 3 bases remained unmatched. CDR3 size: 13 residues. Germline CDR1 and CDR2: SNHLY and FYNNEI. CDR3 DNA sequence: TGTGCCAGCAACACAGGGGGCTACTATGGCTACACCTTC. This sequence encodes CASNTGGYYGYTF.

The chain is built from TRBV2 and TRBJ2-1; a possible D gene is TRBD2 (5 bases). CDR1 SNHLY and CDR2 FYNNEI come from the germline V gene. The CDR3 length is 14 residues. Trimming pared 2 bases from V and 3 bases from J, leaving 8 bases between. In DNA, the CDR3 is TGTGCCAGCAGTGAATCGGGGAACTACAATGAGCAGTTCTTC. Its translation is CASSESGNYNEQFF.

In this sample, this clone turned up once. The genes are TRBV5-4 and TRBJ1-2, with D perhaps TRBD1 (5 bases). Germline V gives CDR1 SGHNT, CDR2 YYREEE (reference sequence). Trimming shortened V by 1 base and J by 4 bases, and 8 bases separated the two germline ends. The CDR3 has 13 residues. The CDR3 loop reads CASSLNRLYGYTF. DNA for the CDR3: TGTGCCAGCAGCTTGAACAGGCTCTATGGCTACACCTTC.

DNA of the CDR3: TGTGCCAGCAGCTTAGAGGGGCTTAGGAACACTGAAGCTTTCTTT. Translated, it gives CASSLEGLRNTEAFF. The rearrangement joins TRBV7-2 to TRBJ1-1; possibly TRBD1 for D (5 bases). The CDR3 is made up of 15 amino acids. Germline V gives CDR1 SGHTA, CDR2 FQGNSA. Trimming took off 1 base at V and 1 base at J, with 10 bases between the two ends.

On this clone itself: The sample holds other DNA sequences that translate to the same CDR3. The V and J genes are TRBV6-1 and TRBJ2-2; D unclear. Trimming left V 0 bases short and J 3 bases short, with 5 bases between. Germline V gives CDR1 MNHNS, CDR2 SASEGT. The CDR3 runs to 14 residues. The CDR3 is CASSEAEYTGELFF. Here the CDR3 DNA reads TGTGCCAGCAGTGAAGCGGAGTACACCGGGGAGCTGTTTTTT.

This clone was detected only a few times. The chain couples TRBV19 to TRBJ1-1, with D possibly being TRBD1 (6 bases). CDR3 length: 18 amino acids. Germline V lookup: CDR1 LNHDA, CDR2 SQIVND (reference sequence). V dropped 7 bases and J dropped 3 bases, with 27 bases sitting between them. CDR3 nucleotide sequence: TGTGCCAGTATCTCGGCCGGACAGCCGAAACCGGAGGACACTGAAGCTTTCTTT. Translation: CASISAGQPKPEDTEAFF.

The V gene is TRBV6-9, the J gene TRBJ1-2, with unresolved D. CDR1 and CDR2 (germline): MNHGY, SVAAGI. V was cut by 4 bases and J by 0 bases, with 24 bases left in between. The CDR3 covers 19 residues. CDR3 bases: TGTGCCAGCAGTTCCCCGCTGCTTGGGCGACCGCTACCTAACTATGGCTACACCTTC. Residues: CASSSPLLGRPLPNYGYTF.

This rearrangement joins TRBV6-5 to TRBJ1-4, with 9 bases identical to TRBD1. The CDR3 extends over 14 amino acids. V gave up 8 bases and J gave up 7 bases; unmatched junction bases: 8. CDR1 is MNHEY, CDR2 SVGAGI, per germline. The DNA for the CDR3 is TGTGCCAGCGGGATTGGGACAGGGCCTGAAAAACTGTTTTTT. Translated: CASGIGTGPEKLFF.

The gene calls are TRBV7-9 and TRBJ2-5, with a possible D match to TRBD1 (6 bases). Germline CDR1 reads SEHNR; CDR2 reads FQNEAQ (reference sequence). V was clipped by 3 bases and J by 5 bases, with 16 bases between them. This CDR3 has 15 residues. The CDR3 bases are TGTGCCAGCAGCTTTAGGCAGGGGATGCAGGAGACCCAGTACTTC. Protein product: CASSFRQGMQETQYF.